The rows below give T cell receptor beta chains drawn from one sample of a study of blood T cell repertoires in COVID-19. The data were produced by immunoSEQ multiplex PCR, yet TCRdb's version contains in-frame clones alone and is incomplete. The sample holds roughly 290,000 clones, about 89% seen once. The sequenced sample consisted of PBMCs or T cells enriched from blood (not recorded which). The receptors were sampled from a woman aged 40 to 50 who had recovered from COVID-19. The CDR3 runs from the conserved cysteine through the conserved F or W. The order of the fields is CDR3 length, J gene, D gene, clone size, V gene, CDR3 DNA, CDR3 protein. The D gene is left open where the match is weak. Clone size is stated in some rows and not others, as once, few, many or a class when expanded.

cdr3_length: 15
j_call: TRBJ2-2
d_call: -
clone_size: -
v_call: TRBV5-1
cdr3_nt: TGCGCCAGCAGCTTGGGAGAACAGGGCGGCGGGGAGCTGTTTTTT
cdr3_aa: CASSLGEQGGGELFF

cdr3_length: 19
j_call: TRBJ2-2
d_call: TRBD2
clone_size: few
v_call: TRBV3-1/TRBV3-2
cdr3_nt: TGTGCCAGCAGCCAGCCCCCGGGACTAGCGGGCCGCAACACCGGGGAGCTGTTTTTT
cdr3_aa: CASSQPPGLAGRNTGELFF

cdr3_length: 13
j_call: TRBJ2-7
d_call: TRBD1
clone_size: -
v_call: TRBV18
cdr3_nt: TGTGCCAGCTCACCCGACAGGGACTACGAGCAGTACTTC
cdr3_aa: CASSPDRDYEQYF

cdr3_length: 16
j_call: TRBJ2-1
d_call: TRBD1
clone_size: -
v_call: TRBV25-1
cdr3_nt: TGTGCCAGCAGTGAATACCGGACAGGGCCAAGGAATGAGCAGTTCTTC
cdr3_aa: CASSEYRTGPRNEQFF

cdr3_length: 17
j_call: TRBJ2-1
d_call: TRBD2
clone_size: -
v_call: TRBV7-3
cdr3_nt: TGTGCCAGCAGCTTGGGGACTAGCGGGCGGTGGGGCAATGAGCAGTTCTTC
cdr3_aa: CASSLGTSGRWGNEQFF

cdr3_length: 13
j_call: TRBJ2-1
d_call: TRBD1
clone_size: -
v_call: TRBV10-2
cdr3_nt: TGCGCCAGCCGGGGACAGGGGATAGGGGAGCAGTTCTTC
cdr3_aa: CASRGQGIGEQFF

cdr3_length: 14
j_call: TRBJ2-5
d_call: -
clone_size: -
v_call: TRBV2
cdr3_nt: TGTGCCAGCAGTGGAGAGGTGGGTGGAGAGACCCAGTACTTC
cdr3_aa: CASSGEVGGETQYF

cdr3_length: 14
j_call: TRBJ2-7
d_call: TRBD1
clone_size: -
v_call: TRBV2
cdr3_nt: TGTGCCAGCAGCGTCGGGACAGGTTCCTACGAGCAGTACTTC
cdr3_aa: CASSVGTGSYEQYF

cdr3_length: 17
j_call: TRBJ2-7
d_call: TRBD2
clone_size: -
v_call: TRBV7-3
cdr3_nt: TGTGCCAGCAGCCCCTCACTAGCGGGAGACTCTATCTACGAGCAGTACTTC
cdr3_aa: CASSPSLAGDSIYEQYF

cdr3_length: 15
j_call: TRBJ1-5
d_call: -
clone_size: -
v_call: TRBV2
cdr3_nt: TGTGCCAGCAAAACCGGGGATACAAGCAATCAGCCCCAGCATTTT
cdr3_aa: CASKTGDTSNQPQHF

cdr3_length: 14
j_call: TRBJ2-2
d_call: -
clone_size: -
v_call: TRBV30
cdr3_nt: TGTGCCTGGACCCCCTCTACGAACACCGGGGAGCTGTTTTTT
cdr3_aa: CAWTPSTNTGELFF

cdr3_length: 15
j_call: TRBJ1-1
d_call: TRBD1
clone_size: -
v_call: TRBV7-2
cdr3_nt: TGTGCCAGCAGCTCCCCCCGGACAGGGAGCACTGAAGCTTTCTTT
cdr3_aa: CASSSPRTGSTEAFF